These 22 T cell receptor beta chains originate from one sample sequenced in a study of shared clonotypes between healthy human individuals. Sequencing was performed with immunoSEQ multiplex PCR; in TCRdb, only in-frame clones are kept and a portion is missing. The sample carries hundreds of thousands of clones, 90% to 97% recorded once. Sequences were obtained from naive CD4+ T cells sorted from blood. Subset denoted: CD45RA+ positively selected. The source is a woman aged 25 to 39 in good health.

The chain employs TRBV28 and TRBJ2-7; D might be TRBD2 (6 bases). Germline CDR1 is MDHEN and CDR2 is SYDVKM. Trimming pared 4 bases from V and 1 base from J, leaving 17 bases between. CDR3 length equals 16 residues. The CDR3 bases are TGTGCCAGCAGTTCCCCGCGGAGGGGCGGTTCCTACGAGCAGTACTTC. This gives the protein CASSSPRRGGSYEQYF.

The gene calls are TRBV28 and TRBJ2-7; 9 bases are a match to TRBD1. Trimming took 5 bases from V and 2 from J; bases not matched to a gene: 13. The CDR3 is 17 residues long. CDR1 MDHEN and CDR2 SYDVKM come from the germline V gene. This chain's CDR3 is CASSQDRGSTIAYEQYF. CDR3 sequence (DNA): TGTGCCAGCAGTCAGGACAGGGGATCGACCATCGCCTACGAGCAGTACTTC.

The V call is TRBV28, the J call TRBJ2-7; the match to TRBD2 covers 9 bases. The J segment lost 1 base and the V segment lost 8 bases, leaving 6 bases of the junction unmatched. The CDR3 covers 14 residues. Germline loops: CDR1 MDHEN, CDR2 SYDVKM. CDR3 nucleotides: TGTGCCAGCGGAAGACTAGCGGAATCCTACGAGCAGTACTTC. It encodes CASGRLAESYEQYF.

The chain recombines TRBV6-1 with TRBJ2-7; no definite D call. In germline, CDR1 is MNHNS, CDR2 SASEGT. Trimming pared 3 bases from V and 5 bases from J, leaving 11 bases between. CDR3 length: 13 amino acids. Here the CDR3 reads CASSDNKIHEQYF. CDR3 in DNA: TGTGCCAGCAGTGACAACAAGATTCACGAGCAGTACTTC.

In this sample, this clone turned up once. The chain links TRBV27 to TRBJ2-1; maybe TRBD1 (7 bases). The V end was cut by 4 bases, the J end by 3 bases, with 16 bases between. Germline CDR1 reads MNHEY; CDR2 reads SMNVEV (reference sequence). The CDR3 is 16 amino acids. CDR3 in DNA: TGTGCCAGCAGTTCCGGGGGACAGAAACGCTACAATGAGCAGTTCTTC. This translates into CASSSGGQKRYNEQFF.

This clone came up once. V is TRBV28 and J is TRBJ1-6, with TRBD1 as a possible D gene (5 bases). The V gene's germline CDR1 is MDHEN and CDR2 SYDVKM. V shed 1 base and J shed 10 bases, with 11 bases lying between them. This CDR3 region has 14 residues. The CDR3 bases are TGTGCCAGCAGTTTATCGCAGGGAAGCTCACCCCTCCACTTT. Translated, it gives CASSLSQGSSPLHF.

The rearrangement joins TRBV7-2 to TRBJ1-2; no reliable D call. The length of the CDR3 is 13 residues. V was trimmed by 4 bases and J by 2 bases, leaving 8 bases between them. Germline CDR1 is SGHTA and CDR2 is FQGNSA. CDR3 protein: CASSSGENYGYTF. CDR3 nucleotides: TGTGCCAGCAGCTCAGGAGAGAACTATGGCTACACCTTC.

The chain is built from TRBV20-1 and TRBJ2-7; a possible D gene is TRBD1 (5 bases). Germline values: CDR1 DFQATT, CDR2 SNEGSKA (reference sequence). V was cut by 5 bases and J by 2 bases, with 7 bases left in between. The CDR3 loop spans 11 amino acids. CDR3 DNA: TGCAGTGCTCAGGGTACCTACGAGCAGTACTTC. This encodes CSAQGTYEQYF.

V is TRBV10-2 and J is TRBJ2-5; D is uncertain. The CDR3 has 14 residues. V dropped 1 base and J dropped 5 bases, with 11 bases sitting between them. Per the germline V gene, CDR1 is WSHSY and CDR2 is SAAADI. The CDR3 loop reads CASSELGSGETQYF. The CDR3 region has the DNA TGCGCCAGCAGTGAGTTGGGCAGTGGGGAGACCCAGTACTTC.

The chain carries TRBV27 and TRBJ2-7; D is uncertain. This CDR3 spans 10 amino acids. V shed 10 bases and J shed 2 bases, with 6 bases lying between them. From germline, CDR1 is MNHEY and CDR2 SMNVEV (reference sequence). The DNA of the CDR3 is TGTGCCAAACGTGCCTACGAGCAGTACTTC. Translated: CAKRAYEQYF.

The CDR3 reads CASSIDRNPRGAFF. The CDR3 DNA is TGTGCCAGTAGTATAGATCGAAACCCTAGGGGAGCTTTCTTT. The rearrangement uses TRBV19 and TRBJ1-1; TRBD1 is a possible D gene (5 bases). The CDR3 totals 14 residues. Trimming stripped 0 bases from V and 10 bases from J, with 15 bases between. CDR1 and CDR2 (germline): LNHDA, SQIVND (reference sequence).

The chain combines TRBV7-2 with TRBJ2-7, with a weak D call TRBD1 (5 bases). Germline V gene data show CDR1 as SGHTA and CDR2 as FQGNSA. CDR3 length: 14 amino acids. Trimming pared 3 bases from V and 5 bases from J, leaving 14 bases between. The DNA for the CDR3 is TGTGCCAGCAGCTTTAGGTCTGGGGCCGACGAGCAGTACTTC. Translated, it gives CASSFRSGADEQYF.

The chain couples TRBV25-1 to TRBJ2-7; D not certain. V was pared by 6 bases and J by 2 bases, with 8 bases between. The CDR3 is 12 residues long. CDR1 is MGHDK, CDR2 SYGVNS, per germline. The CDR3 is CASRGLAYEQYF. CDR3 DNA sequence: TGTGCCAGCAGGGGTCTAGCCTACGAGCAGTACTTC.

This clone appeared once. The V and J genes are TRBV5-5 and TRBJ1-1, with 7 positions matching TRBD1. V shed 5 bases and J 1 base; nucleotides not matched to a gene: 11. This CDR3 spans 16 amino acids. Germline CDR1 SGHKS, CDR2 YYEKEE (reference sequence). CDR3 sequence reads: CASSSAGTAKNTEAFF. In nucleotides, the CDR3 is TGTGCCAGCAGTTCAGCCGGGACAGCGAAGAACACTGAAGCTTTCTTT.

CDR3 sequence (DNA): TGCAGCGTCGACAGGGGAGGAGGTCCAGATACGCAGTATTTT. This sequence encodes CSVDRGGGPDTQYF. This sequence joins TRBV29-1 and TRBJ2-3; 8 bases are shared with TRBD1. Trimming cost V 6 bases and J 4 bases; bases outside gene matches: 9. The CDR3 extends over 14 amino acids. Germline-derived CDR1 and CDR2 are SQVTM and ANQGSEA.

Here the CDR3 reads CASSLGAYEQYF. The CDR3 DNA is TGCGCCAGCAGCTTGGGCGCGTACGAGCAGTACTTC. The rearrangement uses TRBV5-1 and TRBJ2-5, with D hard to call. The DNA end favors TRBJ2-7, so the J call may be wrong. Germline V gene data show CDR1 as SGHRS and CDR2 as YFSETQ. The CDR3 extends over 12 amino acids.

This rearrangement joins TRBV27 to TRBJ1-5; D is uncertain. The CDR3 totals 16 residues. CDR1 MNHEY and CDR2 SMNVEV come from the germline V gene (reference sequence). Trimming removed 1 base from V and 1 base from J, with 11 bases in between. The CDR3 here is CASSLWSVGSNQPQHF. For the CDR3, the DNA is TGTGCCAGCAGTTTATGGTCCGTGGGCAGCAATCAGCCCCAGCATTTT.

The genes are TRBV27 and TRBJ2-7; the D gene is possibly TRBD2 (6 bases). Trimming removed 3 bases from V and 1 base from J, with 13 bases in between. Germline lookup yields CDR1 MNHEY and CDR2 SMNVEV (reference sequence). The CDR3 runs to 15 residues. CDR3 bases: TGTGCCAGCAGTTTCGTGGCAGCGGGTTCCTACGAGCAGTACTTC. Protein sequence: CASSFVAAGSYEQYF.

V and J are TRBV5-1 and TRBJ2-5, with D perhaps assigned TRBD1 or TRBD2 (5 bases each). The germline CDR1 and CDR2 sequences are SGHRS and YFSETQ. V was shortened by 4 bases and J by 7 bases, with 14 bases between the two germline ends. The CDR3 is 13 amino acids. The CDR3 DNA sequence: TGCGCCAGCAGCGGGGACGCAGGAGGGACCCAGTACTTC. It encodes CASSGDAGGTQYF. Full variable domain (missing parts from reference TRBV5-1 and TRBJ2-5): KAGVTQTPRYLIKTRGQQVTLSCSPISGHRSVSWYQQTPGQGLQFLFEYFSETQRNKGNFPGRFSGRQFSNSRSEMNVSTLELGDSALYLCASSGDAGGTQYFGPGTRLLVL.

The chain is built from TRBV28 and TRBJ2-7; TRBD1 is a possible D gene (6 bases). Germline loops: CDR1 MDHEN, CDR2 SYDVKM. This CDR3 comprises 14 residues. Trimming took off 3 bases at V and 1 base at J, with 10 bases between the two ends. CDR3 DNA: TGTGCCAGCAGTTTGGCAGGACAGTCCTACGAGCAGTACTTC. This codes for CASSLAGQSYEQYF.

Only a few counts were recorded for this clone. The rearrangement uses TRBV4-1 and TRBJ2-7, with 7 positions matching TRBD1. The V gene's germline CDR1 is MGHRA and CDR2 YSYEKL. The CDR3 covers 12 residues. V dropped 6 bases and J dropped 2; count of bases not matched to a gene: 1. The CDR3 coding sequence is TGCGCCAGCAGGGGACAGACCTACGAGCAGTACTTC. Residues: CASRGQTYEQYF.

The V and J genes are TRBV6-5 and TRBJ1-1; TRBD1 aligns across 7 bases. CDR1 and CDR2 from the germline V gene are MNHEY and SVGAGI. Trimming removed 7 bases from V and 2 bases from J; junction bases left unmatched: 4. The CDR3 length is 13 residues. The CDR3 nucleotides are TGTGCCAGCACCGGGACAGTTAACACTGAAGCTTTCTTT. It codes for CASTGTVNTEAFF.